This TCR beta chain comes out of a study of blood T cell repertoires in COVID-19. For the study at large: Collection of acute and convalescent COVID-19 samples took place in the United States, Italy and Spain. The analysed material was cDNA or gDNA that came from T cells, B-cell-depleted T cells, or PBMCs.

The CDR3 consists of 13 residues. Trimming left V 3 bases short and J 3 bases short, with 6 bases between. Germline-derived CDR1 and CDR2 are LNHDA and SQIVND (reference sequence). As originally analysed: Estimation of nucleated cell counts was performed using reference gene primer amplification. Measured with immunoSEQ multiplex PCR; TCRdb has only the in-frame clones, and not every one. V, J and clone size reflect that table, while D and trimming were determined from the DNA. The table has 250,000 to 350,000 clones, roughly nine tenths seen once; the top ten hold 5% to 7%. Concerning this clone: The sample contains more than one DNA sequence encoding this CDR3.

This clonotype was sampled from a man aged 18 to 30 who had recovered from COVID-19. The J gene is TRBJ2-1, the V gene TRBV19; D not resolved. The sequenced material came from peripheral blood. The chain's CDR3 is CASSIGGYNEQFF. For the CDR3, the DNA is TGTGCCAGTAGTATTGGCGGCTACAATGAGCAGTTCTTC.